This note documents a single TCR beta chain sequence. No antigen is known for it. The record originates from a study of shared clonotypes between healthy human individuals. The study ran the assay at deep level. Libraries were prepared by immunoSEQ multiplex PCR; TCRdb keeps only in-frame clonotypes and omits some of them. The sample shows 2 million or so clones, approximately 94% of them seen only once. The trim removed 4 bases at V and 8 bases at J, leaving 5 bases unmatched. Germline V gene lookup returns CDR1 MDHEN and CDR2 SYDVKM. This CDR3 comprises 13 residues. Only CD45RO-negative cells positively selected for CCR7 counted as naive CD8 cells, so terminally differentiated effector memory CD45RA+ cells were excluded. Study-wide results and limits: Larger estimated richness was generally seen in naive subsets than in memory subsets.

This clonotype originated in a man aged 18 to 29 in good health. Sequencing was done on a sample of naive CD8+ T cells sorted from blood. The rearrangement joins TRBV28 to TRBJ1-3, with 7 bases fitting TRBD1. The CDR3 DNA is TGTGCCAGCAGTTGGGACAGCTGGGACACCATATATTTT. Encoded protein: CASSWDSWDTIYF.